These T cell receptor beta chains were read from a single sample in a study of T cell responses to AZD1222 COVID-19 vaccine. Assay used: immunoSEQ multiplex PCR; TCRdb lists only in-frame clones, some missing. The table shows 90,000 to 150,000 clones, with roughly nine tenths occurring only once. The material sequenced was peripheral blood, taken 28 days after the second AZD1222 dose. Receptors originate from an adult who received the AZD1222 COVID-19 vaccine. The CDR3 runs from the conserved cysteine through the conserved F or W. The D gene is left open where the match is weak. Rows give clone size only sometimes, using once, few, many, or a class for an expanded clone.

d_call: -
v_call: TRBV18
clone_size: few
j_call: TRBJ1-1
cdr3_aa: CASSPQAQNTEAFF
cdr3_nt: TGTGCCAGCTCACCACAGGCTCAGAACACTGAAGCTTTCTTT

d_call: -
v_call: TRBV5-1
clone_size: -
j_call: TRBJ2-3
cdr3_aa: CASSLDQEDTQYF
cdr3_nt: TGCGCCAGCAGCTTGGATCAGGAAGATACGCAGTATTTT

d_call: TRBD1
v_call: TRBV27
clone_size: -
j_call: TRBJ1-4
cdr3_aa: CASSLGQGWEKLFF
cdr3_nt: TGTGCCAGCAGTTTAGGACAGGGGTGGGAAAAACTGTTTTTT

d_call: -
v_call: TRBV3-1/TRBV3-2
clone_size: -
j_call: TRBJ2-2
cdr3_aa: CASSQARTSGELFF
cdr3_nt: TGTGCCAGCAGCCAAGCCAGGACCTCCGGGGAGCTGTTTTTT

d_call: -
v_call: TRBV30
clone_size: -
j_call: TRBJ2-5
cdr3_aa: CAWSVGGGGYQETQYF
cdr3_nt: TGTGCCTGGAGTGTAGGGGGAGGGGGCTACCAAGAGACCCAGTACTTC

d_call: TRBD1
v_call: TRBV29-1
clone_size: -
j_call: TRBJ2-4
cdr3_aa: CSAGQGATKNIQYF
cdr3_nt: TGCAGCGCCGGACAGGGGGCAACCAAAAACATTCAGTACTTC

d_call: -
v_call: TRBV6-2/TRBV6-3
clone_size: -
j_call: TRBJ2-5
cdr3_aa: CASSYNGVIETQYF
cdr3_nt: TGTGCCAGCAGTTACAACGGGGTGATAGAGACCCAGTACTTC

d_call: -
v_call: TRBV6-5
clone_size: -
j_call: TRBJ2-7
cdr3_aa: CASSPYYEQYF
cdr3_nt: TGTGCCAGCAGCCCATATTACGAGCAGTACTTC

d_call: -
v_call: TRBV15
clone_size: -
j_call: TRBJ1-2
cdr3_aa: CATSRDRWETNYGYTF
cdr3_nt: TGTGCCACCAGCAGAGATCGTTGGGAAACTAACTATGGCTACACCTTC

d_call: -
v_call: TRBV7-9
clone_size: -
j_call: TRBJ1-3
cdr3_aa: CASSLRLGVGNTIYF
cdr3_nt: TGTGCCAGCAGCCTACGTCTGGGGGTCGGAAACACCATATATTTT

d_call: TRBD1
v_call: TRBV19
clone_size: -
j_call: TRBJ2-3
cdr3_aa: CATRDRTGQPDTQYF
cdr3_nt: TGTGCCACGAGAGACCGGACAGGTCAGCCAGATACGCAGTATTTT

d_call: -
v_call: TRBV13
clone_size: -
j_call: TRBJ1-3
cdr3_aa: CASSLARGTYSGNTIYF
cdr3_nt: TGTGCCAGCAGCTTAGCCCGTGGCACTTACTCTGGAAACACCATATATTTT

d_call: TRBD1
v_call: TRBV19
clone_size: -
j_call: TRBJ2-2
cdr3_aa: CASTPGQGFGELFF
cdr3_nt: TGTGCCAGTACCCCGGGACAGGGATTCGGGGAGCTGTTTTTT

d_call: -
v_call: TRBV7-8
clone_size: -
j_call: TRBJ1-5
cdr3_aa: CASSSQGPFNQPQHF
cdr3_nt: TGTGCCAGCAGCTCACAGGGCCCCTTCAATCAGCCCCAGCATTTT

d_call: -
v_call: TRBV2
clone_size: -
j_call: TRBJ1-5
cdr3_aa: CASSGLNQPQHF
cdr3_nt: TGTGCCAGCAGTGGACTAAATCAGCCCCAGCATTTT

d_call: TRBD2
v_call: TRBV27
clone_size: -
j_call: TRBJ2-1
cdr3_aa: CASSSSPGLAGFEQFF
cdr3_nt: TGTGCCAGCAGTTCCTCGCCGGGACTAGCGGGGTTTGAGCAGTTCTTC

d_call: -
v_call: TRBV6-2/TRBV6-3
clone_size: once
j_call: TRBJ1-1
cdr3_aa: CASSDLQGRGKYNTEAFF
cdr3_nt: TGTGCCAGCAGCGACCTCCAGGGTCGAGGGAAATACAACACTGAAGCTTTCTTT

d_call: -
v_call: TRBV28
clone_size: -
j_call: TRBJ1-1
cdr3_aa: CASSTRGRAVSEAFF
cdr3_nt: TGTGCCAGCAGTACCCGTGGCAGGGCGGTCTCTGAAGCTTTCTTT

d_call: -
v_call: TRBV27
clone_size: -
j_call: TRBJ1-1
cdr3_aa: CASSTDRMTEAFF
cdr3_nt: TGTGCCAGCAGTACCGATCGGATGACTGAAGCTTTCTTT

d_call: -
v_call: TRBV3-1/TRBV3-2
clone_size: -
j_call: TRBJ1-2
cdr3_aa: CASSRYSSGGLRDYGYTF
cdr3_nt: TGTGCCAGCAGCCGTTATTCCTCGGGGGGATTAAGGGACTATGGCTACACCTTC

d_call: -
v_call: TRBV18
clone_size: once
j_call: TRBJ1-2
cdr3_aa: CASSPEPRASYGYTF
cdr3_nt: TGTGCCAGCTCACCAGAACCCAGGGCTAGCTATGGCTACACCTTC

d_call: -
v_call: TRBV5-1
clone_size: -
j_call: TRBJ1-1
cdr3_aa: CASSSGDLEAFF
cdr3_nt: TGCGCCAGCAGCTCCGGGGACCTTGAAGCTTTCTTT

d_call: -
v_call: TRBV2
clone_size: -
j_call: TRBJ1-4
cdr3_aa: CATKGTVNNEKLFF
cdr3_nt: TGTGCCACCAAAGGGACCGTTAATAATGAAAAACTGTTTTTT

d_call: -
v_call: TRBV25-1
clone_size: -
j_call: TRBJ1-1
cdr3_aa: CASSPFDGLKYTEAFF
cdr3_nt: TGTGCCAGCAGTCCATTCGACGGGTTAAAGTACACTGAAGCTTTCTTT

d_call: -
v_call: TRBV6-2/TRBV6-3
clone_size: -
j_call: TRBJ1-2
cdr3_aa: CASSSGRAYGYTF
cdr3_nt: TGTGCCAGCAGTTCAGGACGGGCCTATGGCTACACCTTC

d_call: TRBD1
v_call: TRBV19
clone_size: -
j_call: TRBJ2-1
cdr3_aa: CASSIVPGQSRVYYRNNEQFF
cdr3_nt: TGTGCCAGTAGTATAGTTCCGGGACAGTCCCGGGTATACTATCGAAACAATGAGCAGTTCTTC

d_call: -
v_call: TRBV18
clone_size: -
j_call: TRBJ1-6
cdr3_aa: CASSPGDKNNSPLHF
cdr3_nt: TGTGCCAGCTCACCGGGGGACAAAAATAATTCACCCCTCCACTTT

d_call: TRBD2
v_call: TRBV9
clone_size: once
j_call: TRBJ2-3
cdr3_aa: CASSVGTSGGLRPNTQYF
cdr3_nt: TGTGCCAGCAGCGTGGGGACTAGCGGGGGGTTACGTCCAAATACGCAGTATTTT

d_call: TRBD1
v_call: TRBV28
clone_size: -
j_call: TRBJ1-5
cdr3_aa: CASRPGGVQQPQHF
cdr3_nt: TGTGCCAGCAGACCAGGGGGGGTACAGCAGCCCCAGCATTTT

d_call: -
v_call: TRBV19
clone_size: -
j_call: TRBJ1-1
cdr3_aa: CASSAGTKAFF
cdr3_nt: TGTGCCAGTAGCGCCGGGACGAAAGCTTTCTTT

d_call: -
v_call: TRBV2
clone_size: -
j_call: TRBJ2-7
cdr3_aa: CASIRAYEQYF
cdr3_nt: TGTGCCAGCATCAGGGCGTACGAGCAGTACTTC

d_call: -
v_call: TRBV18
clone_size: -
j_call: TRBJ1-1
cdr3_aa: CASSPLNTGQMNTEAFF
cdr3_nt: TGTGCCAGCTCACCACTTAATACGGGACAAATGAACACTGAAGCTTTCTTT

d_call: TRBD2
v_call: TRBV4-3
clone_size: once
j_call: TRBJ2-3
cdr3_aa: CASSQDLAGGTDTQYF
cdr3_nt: TGCGCCAGCAGCCAAGATCTAGCGGGGGGCACAGATACGCAGTATTTT